This T cell receptor beta chain comes out of a study of blood T cell repertoires in COVID-19. TCRdb's copy holds only in-frame clones and misses some; the assay was immunoSEQ multiplex PCR. The sample consists of under 250,000 clones, 65% to 90% of them appearing once. Losses at the gene ends were 5 bases for V and 4 bases for J; bases not matched to a gene: 8. The CDR3 has 16 residues. CDR1 and CDR2 from the germline V gene are SSHAT and FNYEAQ (reference sequence). The sequenced sample consisted of PBMCs or T cells enriched from blood (not recorded which). The gene calls are TRBV7-7 and TRBJ2-7, with 13 bases identical to TRBD2. The sequence was obtained from a man aged 40-49 years who had recovered from COVID-19. The CDR3 sequence is CASSPGLAGVGYEQYF. CDR3 nucleotide sequence: TGTGCCAGCAGCCCCGGACTAGCGGGAGTAGGATACGAGCAGTACTTC. Supplemented by reference TRBV7-7 and TRBJ2-7, the full variable domain reads GAGVSQSPRYKVTKRGQDVTLRCDPISSHATLYWYQQALGQGPEFLTYFNYEAQPDKSGLPSDRFSAERPEGSISTLTIQRTEQRDSAMYRCASSPGLAGVGYEQYFGPGTRLTVT.